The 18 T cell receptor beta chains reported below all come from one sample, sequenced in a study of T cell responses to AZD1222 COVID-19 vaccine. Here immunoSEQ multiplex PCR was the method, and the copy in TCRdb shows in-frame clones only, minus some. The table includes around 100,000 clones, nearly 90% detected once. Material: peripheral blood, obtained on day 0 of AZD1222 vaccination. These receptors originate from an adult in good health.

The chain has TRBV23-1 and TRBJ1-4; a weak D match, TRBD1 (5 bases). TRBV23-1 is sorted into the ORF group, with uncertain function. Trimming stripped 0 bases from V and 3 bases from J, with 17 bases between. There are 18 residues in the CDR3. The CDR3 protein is CASSQSGKGTISNEKLFF. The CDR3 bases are TGCGCCAGCAGTCAATCTGGGAAAGGGACGATCTCTAATGAAAAACTGTTTTTT.

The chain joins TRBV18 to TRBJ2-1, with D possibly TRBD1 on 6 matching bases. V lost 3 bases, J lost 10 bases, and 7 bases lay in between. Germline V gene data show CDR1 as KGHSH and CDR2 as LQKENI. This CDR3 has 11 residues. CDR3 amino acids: CASSPDREQFF. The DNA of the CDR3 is TGTGCCAGCTCACCGGACAGAGAGCAGTTCTTC.

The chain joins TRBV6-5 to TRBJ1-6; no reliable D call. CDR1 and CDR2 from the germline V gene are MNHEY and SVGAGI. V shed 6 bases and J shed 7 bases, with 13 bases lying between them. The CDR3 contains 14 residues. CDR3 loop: CASRPGGGNSPLHF. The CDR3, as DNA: TGTGCCAGCAGGCCGGGAGGAGGGAATTCACCCCTCCACTTT.

CDR3 nucleotides: TGTGCCAGCAGCAGAGCAGGGGGCTCCAGGGGAGGCTACACCTTC. Protein: CASSRAGGSRGGYTF. The chain joins TRBV5-6 to TRBJ1-2; the match to TRBD1 covers 8 bases. Germline CDR1 and CDR2: SGHDT and YYEEEE. The CDR3 has 15 residues. V was clipped by 4 bases and J by 8 bases; unmatched bases: 13. Full variable domain (outside the CDR3, taken from reference TRBV5-6 and TRBJ1-2): DAGVTQSPTHLIKTRGQQVTLRCSPKSGHDTVSWYQQALGQGPQFIFQYYEEEERQRGNFPDRFSGHQFPNYSSELNVNALLLGDSALYLCASSRAGGSRGGYTFGSGTRLTVV.

The CDR3 DNA is TGTGCCAGCAGCTTTCAGGGGGCGAACACCGGGGAGCTGTTTTTT. Translated, it gives CASSFQGANTGELFF. This sequence joins TRBV11-2 and TRBJ2-2; TRBD1 matches at 7 bases. J gave up 0 bases and V 3 bases, and 1 base lay outside the gene matches. The germline V gene has CDR1 SGHAT and CDR2 FQNNGV. The CDR3 consists of 15 residues. The variable domain in full, with the rest retrieved from reference TRBV11-2 and TRBJ2-2, is EAGVAQSPRYKIIEKRQSVAFWCNPISGHATLYWYQQILGQGPKLLIQFQNNGVVDDSQLPKDRFSAERLKGVDSTLKIQPAKLEDSAVYLCASSFQGANTGELFFGEGSRLTVL.

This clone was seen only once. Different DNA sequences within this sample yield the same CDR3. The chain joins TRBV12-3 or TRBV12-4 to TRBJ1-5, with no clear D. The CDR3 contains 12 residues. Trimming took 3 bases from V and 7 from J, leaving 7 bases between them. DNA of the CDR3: TGTGCCAGCAGTTTGATGAACCAGCCCCAGCATTTT. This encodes CASSLMNQPQHF.

The CDR3 region has the DNA TGTGCCAGCAGCCAAGAATCCGGGCGCGGCTACACCTTC. Encoded protein: CASSQESGRGYTF. The rearrangement joins TRBV4-2 to TRBJ1-2; D is unclear. The germline V gene encodes CDR1 LGHNA and CDR2 YNFKEQ. With 0 bases removed from V and 8 bases from J, the gap between germline ends came to 10 bases. The length of the CDR3 is 13 residues.

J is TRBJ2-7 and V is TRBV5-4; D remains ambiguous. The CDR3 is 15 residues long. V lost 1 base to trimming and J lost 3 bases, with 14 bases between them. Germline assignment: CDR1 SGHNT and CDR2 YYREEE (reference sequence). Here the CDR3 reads CASSLKGLHDYEQYF. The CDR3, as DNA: TGTGCCAGCAGCTTGAAGGGTCTCCATGACTACGAGCAGTACTTC.

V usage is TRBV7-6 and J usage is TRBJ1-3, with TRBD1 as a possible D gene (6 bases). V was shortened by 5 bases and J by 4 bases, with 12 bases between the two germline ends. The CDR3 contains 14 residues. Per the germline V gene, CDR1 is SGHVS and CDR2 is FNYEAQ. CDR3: CASSDGTRGNTIYF. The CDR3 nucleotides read TGTGCCAGCAGCGACGGGACAAGGGGAAACACCATATATTTT. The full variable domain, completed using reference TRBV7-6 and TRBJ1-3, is GAGVSQSPRYKVTKRGQDVALRCDPISGHVSLYWYRQALGQGPEFLTYFNYEAQQDKSGLPNDRFSAERPEGSISTLTIQRTEQRDSAMYRCASSDGTRGNTIYFGEGSWLTVV.

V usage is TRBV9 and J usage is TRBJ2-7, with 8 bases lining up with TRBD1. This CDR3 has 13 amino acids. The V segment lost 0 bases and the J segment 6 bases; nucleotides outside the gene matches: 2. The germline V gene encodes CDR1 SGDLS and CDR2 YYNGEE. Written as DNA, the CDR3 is TGTGCCAGCAGCGTAGGGACAGGGACCGAGCAGTACTTC. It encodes CASSVGTGTEQYF.

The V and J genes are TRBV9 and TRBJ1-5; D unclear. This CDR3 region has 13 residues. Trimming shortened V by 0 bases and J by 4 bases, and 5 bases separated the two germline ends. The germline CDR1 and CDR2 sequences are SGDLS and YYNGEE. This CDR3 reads CASSVAPNQPQHF. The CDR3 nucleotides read TGTGCCAGCAGCGTAGCTCCGAATCAGCCCCAGCATTTT.

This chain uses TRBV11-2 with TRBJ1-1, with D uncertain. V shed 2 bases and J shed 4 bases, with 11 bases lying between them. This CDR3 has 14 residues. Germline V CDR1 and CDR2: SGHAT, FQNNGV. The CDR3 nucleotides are TGTGCCAGCAGCTTATCCGGGTTTTCCACTGAAGCTTTCTTT. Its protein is CASSLSGFSTEAFF.

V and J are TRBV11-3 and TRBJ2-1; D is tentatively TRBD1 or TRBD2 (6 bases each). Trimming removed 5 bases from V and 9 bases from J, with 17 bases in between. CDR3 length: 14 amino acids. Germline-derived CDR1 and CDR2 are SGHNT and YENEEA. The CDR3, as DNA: TGTGCCAGCAGCCCATCGGGGGCCGGGGGTGAGCAGTTCTTC. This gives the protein CASSPSGAGGEQFF.

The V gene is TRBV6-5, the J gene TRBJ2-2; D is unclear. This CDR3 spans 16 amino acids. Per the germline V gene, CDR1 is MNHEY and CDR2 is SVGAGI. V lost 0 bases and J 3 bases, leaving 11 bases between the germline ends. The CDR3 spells CASSYSMYKDTGELFF. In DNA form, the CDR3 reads TGTGCCAGCAGTTACTCGATGTATAAGGACACCGGGGAGCTGTTTTTT.

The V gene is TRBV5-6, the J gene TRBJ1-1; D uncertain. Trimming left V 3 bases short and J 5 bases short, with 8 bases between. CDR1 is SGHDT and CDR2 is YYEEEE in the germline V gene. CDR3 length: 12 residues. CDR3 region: CASSWERTEAFF. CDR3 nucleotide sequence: TGTGCCAGCAGCTGGGAGAGGACTGAAGCTTTCTTT.

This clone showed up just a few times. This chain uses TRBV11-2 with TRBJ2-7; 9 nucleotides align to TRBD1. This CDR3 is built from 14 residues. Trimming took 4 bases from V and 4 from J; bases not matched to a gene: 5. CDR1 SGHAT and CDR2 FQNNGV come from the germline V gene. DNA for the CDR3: TGTGCCAGCAGCTGGGGACAGGGAACTTACGAGCAGTACTTC. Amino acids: CASSWGQGTYEQYF.

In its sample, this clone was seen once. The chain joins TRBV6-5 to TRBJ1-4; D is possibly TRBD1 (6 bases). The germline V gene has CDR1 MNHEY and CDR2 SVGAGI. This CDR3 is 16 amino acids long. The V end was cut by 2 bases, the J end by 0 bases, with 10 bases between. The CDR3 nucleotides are TGTGCCAGCAGTTACGGCTCAGGGGCAACTAATGAAAAACTGTTTTTT. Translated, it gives CASSYGSGATNEKLFF.

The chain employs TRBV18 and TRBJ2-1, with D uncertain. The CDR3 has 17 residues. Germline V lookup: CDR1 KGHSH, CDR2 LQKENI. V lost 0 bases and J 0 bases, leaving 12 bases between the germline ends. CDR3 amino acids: CASSPPTVPSSYNEQFF. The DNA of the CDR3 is TGTGCCAGCTCACCACCGACGGTTCCTAGCTCCTACAATGAGCAGTTCTTC. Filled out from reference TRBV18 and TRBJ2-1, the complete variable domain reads NAGVMQNPRHLVRRRGQEARLRCSPMKGHSHVYWYRQLPEEGLKFMVYLQKENIIDESGMPKERFSAEFPKEGPSILRIQQVVRGDSAAYFCASSPPTVPSSYNEQFFGPGTRLTVL.